What follows describes a single T cell receptor beta chain. The data derive from a study of CD8 T cells in Susac syndrome. In germline, CDR1 is SGHRS, CDR2 YFSETQ. The CDR3 is 18 residues long. The V gene end was trimmed by 0 bases and the J gene end by 2 bases; junction bases not matched to a gene: 11. About 0.45 to 1 ug RNA was reverse transcribed with random hexamers. Using its own MiXCR run on the immunoSEQ multiplex PCR reads, TCRdb lists one record per CDR3 protein. The sample records about 150,000 distinct CDR3 sequences, around 95% being singletons. The sequenced sample consisted of CD8+ T cells from PBMCs. This TCR derives from a human donor with multiple sclerosis. The V call is TRBV5-1, the J call TRBJ2-5, with 9 bases aligning to TRBD2. The CDR3 spells CASSLGHFIAGAQETQYF. The DNA of the CDR3 is TGCGCCAGCAGCTTGGGGCACTTTATAGCGGGGGCACAAGAGACCCAGTACTTC.